This T cell receptor (beta chain) was identified during a study of blood T cell repertoires in COVID-19. Study summary: There were acute and convalescent COVID-19 samples, and they came from the United States, Italy and Spain. The cDNA or gDNA used as material had been derived from T cells, B-cell-depleted T cells, or PBMCs.

This CDR3 contains 13 residues. With V trimmed by 6 bases and J by 8 bases, 5 bases remained unmatched. In the original processing: Reference gene primers were amplified, and this amplification served to estimate nucleated cell counts. Profiling relied on immunoSEQ multiplex PCR, and the TCRdb table lists in-frame clones only, not all of them. V, J and clone size reflect that table, while D and trimming were determined from the DNA. Altogether about 160,000 clones are present, 65% to 85% being singletons, with the ten largest covering around 8.4%. The V and J genes are TRBV12-3 or TRBV12-4 and TRBJ1-3; 9 nucleotides align to TRBD1. Sequencing input: peripheral blood. This clonotype was obtained from a woman of 80 years or more with active or convalescent COVID-19. DNA for the CDR3: TGTGCCAGCAGCGGACAGGGGCTAGACACCATATATTTT. Its protein product is CASSGQGLDTIYF.